The present entry profiles one T cell receptor beta chain with its context. Preparing the TCRbeta library involved the use of unique molecular identifiers. TCRdb processed the PCR reads anew with MiXCR; each CDR3 protein has one entry. This table holds over 200,000 distinct CDR3 sequences, approximately 8.4% found once. This specimen belongs to a study of T-cell reconstitution after alpha-beta-depleted transplantation in children. V shed 1 base and J shed 0 bases, with 4 bases lying between them. Per the germline V gene, CDR1 is DFQATT and CDR2 is SNEGSKA (reference sequence). CDR3 length equals 14 residues.

V and J are TRBV20-1 and TRBJ1-6; the D is unclear. The sequencing used PBMCs, mostly from graft donor cells, collected 360 days after TCRalphabeta/CD19-depleted stem cell transplant. The TCR originated in a male patient aged 2 to 10 who had a stem cell transplant for acute myeloid leukemia, so the T cells may come from the graft donor. The CDR3 coding sequence is TGCAGTGCTAGAGTTGACTCCTATAATTCACCCCTCCACTTT. Protein: CSARVDSYNSPLHF.